This T cell receptor beta chain appears in the sequencing data of a study of OX40 agonist ivuxolimab in advanced cancers. The data were produced by immunoSEQ multiplex PCR, yet TCRdb's version contains in-frame clones alone and is incomplete. The sample shows about 58,000 clones, roughly 89% of them seen only once. Per the germline V gene, CDR1 is SNHLY and CDR2 is FYNNEI. V lost 3 bases, J lost 3 bases, and 12 bases lay in between. This CDR3 has 14 amino acids. The source was CD4+ or CD8+ T cells sorted from blood, collected in a trial of the OX40 agonist ivuxolimab. The V call is TRBV2, the J call TRBJ2-7; a weak D match, TRBD2 (6 bases). The TCR originated in an adult with an advanced solid tumor such as melanoma, head and neck, liver or kidney cancer. CDR3 coding DNA: TGTGCCAGCAGTGATAGCGGCCGTGGCTACGAGCAGTACTTC. Residues: CASSDSGRGYEQYF.